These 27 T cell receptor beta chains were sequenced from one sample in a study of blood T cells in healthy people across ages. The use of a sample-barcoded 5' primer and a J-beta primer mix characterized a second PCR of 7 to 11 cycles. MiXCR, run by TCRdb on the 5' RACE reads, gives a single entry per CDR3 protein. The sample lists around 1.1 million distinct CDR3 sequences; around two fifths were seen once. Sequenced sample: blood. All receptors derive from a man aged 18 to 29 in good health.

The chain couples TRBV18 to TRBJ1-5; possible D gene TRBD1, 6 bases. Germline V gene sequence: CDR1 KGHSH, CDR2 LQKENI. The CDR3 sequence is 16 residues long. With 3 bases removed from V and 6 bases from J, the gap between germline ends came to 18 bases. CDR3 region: CASSPLPPGEGQPQHF. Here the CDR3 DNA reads TGTGCCAGCTCACCTCTCCCTCCAGGGGAGGGTCAGCCCCAGCATTTT.

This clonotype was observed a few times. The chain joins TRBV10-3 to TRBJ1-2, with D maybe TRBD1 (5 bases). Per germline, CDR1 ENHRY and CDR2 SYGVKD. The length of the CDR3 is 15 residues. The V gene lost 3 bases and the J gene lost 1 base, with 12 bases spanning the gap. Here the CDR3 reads CAISDEAGSNYGYTF. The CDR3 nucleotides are TGTGCCATCAGTGACGAAGCAGGGAGTAACTATGGCTACACCTTC.

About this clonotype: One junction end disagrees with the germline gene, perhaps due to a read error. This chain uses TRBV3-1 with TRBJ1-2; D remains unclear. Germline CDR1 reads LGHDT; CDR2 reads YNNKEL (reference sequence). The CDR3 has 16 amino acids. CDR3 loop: CASSLSLGNSNCGYTF. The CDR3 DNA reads TGTGCCAGCAGCCTTTCGTTGGGGAATTCCAACTGTGGCTACACCTTC.

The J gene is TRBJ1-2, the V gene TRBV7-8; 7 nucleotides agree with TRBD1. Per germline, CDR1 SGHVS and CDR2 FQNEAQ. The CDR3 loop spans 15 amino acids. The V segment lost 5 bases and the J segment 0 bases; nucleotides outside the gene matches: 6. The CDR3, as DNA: TGTGCCAGCAGCGGACAGGTCTCAACTAACTATGGCTACACCTTC. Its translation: CASSGQVSTNYGYTF.

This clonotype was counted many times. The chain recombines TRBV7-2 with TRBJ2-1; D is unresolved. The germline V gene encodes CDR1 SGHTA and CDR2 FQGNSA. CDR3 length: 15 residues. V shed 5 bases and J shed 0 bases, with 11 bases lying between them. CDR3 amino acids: CASSPQSASYNEQFF. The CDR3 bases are TGTGCCAGCAGCCCGCAGTCCGCCTCCTACAATGAGCAGTTCTTC. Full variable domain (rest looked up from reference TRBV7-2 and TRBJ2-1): GAGVSQSPSNKVTEKGKDVELRCDPISGHTALYWYRQSLGQGLEFLIYFQGNSAPDKSGLPSDRFSAERTGGSVSTLTIQRTQQEDSAVYLCASSPQSASYNEQFFGPGTRLTVL.

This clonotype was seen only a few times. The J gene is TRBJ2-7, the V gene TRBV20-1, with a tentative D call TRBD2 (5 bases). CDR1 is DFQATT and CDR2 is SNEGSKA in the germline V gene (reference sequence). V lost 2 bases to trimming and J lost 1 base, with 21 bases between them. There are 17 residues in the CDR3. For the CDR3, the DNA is TGCAGTGCTAGAATTCCCGCCGGGGAGCCATTGTCCTACGAGCAGTACTTC. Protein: CSARIPAGEPLSYEQYF.

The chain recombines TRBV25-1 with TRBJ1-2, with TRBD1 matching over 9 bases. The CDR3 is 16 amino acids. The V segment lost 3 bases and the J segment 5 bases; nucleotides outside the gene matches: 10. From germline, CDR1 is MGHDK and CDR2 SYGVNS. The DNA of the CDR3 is TGTGCCAGCAGTGATGGGGACAGGGAAAGGAGTTATGGCTACACCTTC. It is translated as CASSDGDRERSYGYTF.

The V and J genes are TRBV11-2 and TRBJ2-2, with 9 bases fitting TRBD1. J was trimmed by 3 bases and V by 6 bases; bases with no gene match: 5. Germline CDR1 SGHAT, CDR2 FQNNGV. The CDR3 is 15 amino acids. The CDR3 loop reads CASRNRDRDTGELFF. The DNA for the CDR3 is TGTGCCAGCAGGAACCGGGACAGGGACACCGGGGAGCTGTTTTTT.

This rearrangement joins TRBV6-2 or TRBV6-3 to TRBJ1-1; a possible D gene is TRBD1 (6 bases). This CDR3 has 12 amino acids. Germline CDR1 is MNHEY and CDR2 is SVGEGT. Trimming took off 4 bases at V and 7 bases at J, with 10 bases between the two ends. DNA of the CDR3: TGTGCCAGCAGTTGGGGACATCTTGAAGCTTTCTTT. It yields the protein CASSWGHLEAFF.

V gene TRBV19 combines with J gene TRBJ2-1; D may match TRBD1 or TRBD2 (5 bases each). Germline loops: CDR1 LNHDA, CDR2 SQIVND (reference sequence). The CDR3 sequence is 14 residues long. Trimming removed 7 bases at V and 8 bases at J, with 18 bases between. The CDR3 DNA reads TGTGCCAGTACCATTCCGGGACCAAGGCATGAGCAGTTCTTC. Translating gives CASTIPGPRHEQFF.

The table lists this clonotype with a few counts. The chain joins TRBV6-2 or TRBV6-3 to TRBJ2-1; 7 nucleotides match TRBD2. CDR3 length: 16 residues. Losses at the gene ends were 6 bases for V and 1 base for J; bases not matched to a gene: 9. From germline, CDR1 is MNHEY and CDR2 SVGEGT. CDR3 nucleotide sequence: TGTGCCAGCAGCCCCGGACTAGGCCGGTCCTACAATGAGCAGTTCTTC. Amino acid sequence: CASSPGLGRSYNEQFF.

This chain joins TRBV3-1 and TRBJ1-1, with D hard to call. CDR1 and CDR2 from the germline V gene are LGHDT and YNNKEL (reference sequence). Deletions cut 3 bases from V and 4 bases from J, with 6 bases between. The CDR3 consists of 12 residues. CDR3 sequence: CASSHQLTEAFF. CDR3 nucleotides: TGTGCCAGCAGCCACCAGCTCACTGAAGCTTTCTTT.

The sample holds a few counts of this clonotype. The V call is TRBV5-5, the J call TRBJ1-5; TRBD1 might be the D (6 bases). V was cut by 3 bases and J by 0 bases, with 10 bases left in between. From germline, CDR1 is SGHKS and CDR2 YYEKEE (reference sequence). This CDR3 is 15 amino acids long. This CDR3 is CASSSTGSSNQPQHF. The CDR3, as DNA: TGTGCCAGCAGCTCCACAGGGTCTAGCAATCAGCCCCAGCATTTT.

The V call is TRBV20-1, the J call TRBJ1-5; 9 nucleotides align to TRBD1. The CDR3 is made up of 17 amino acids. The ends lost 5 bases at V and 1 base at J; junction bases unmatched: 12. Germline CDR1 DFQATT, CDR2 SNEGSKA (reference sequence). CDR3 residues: CSAFPLQGAGSNQPQHF. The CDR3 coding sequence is TGCAGTGCTTTTCCCCTACAGGGGGCTGGGAGCAATCAGCCCCAGCATTTT.

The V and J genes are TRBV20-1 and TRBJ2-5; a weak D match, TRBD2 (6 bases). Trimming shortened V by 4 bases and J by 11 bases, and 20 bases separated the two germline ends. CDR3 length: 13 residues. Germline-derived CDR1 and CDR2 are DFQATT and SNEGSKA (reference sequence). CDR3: CSATDTSSNEQYF. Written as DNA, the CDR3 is TGCAGTGCTACCGACACTAGCTCCAATGAGCAGTACTTC.

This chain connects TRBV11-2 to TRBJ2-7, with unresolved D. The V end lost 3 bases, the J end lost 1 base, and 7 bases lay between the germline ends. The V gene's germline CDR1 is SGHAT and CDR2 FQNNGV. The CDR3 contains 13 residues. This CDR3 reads CASSFGASYEQYF. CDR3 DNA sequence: TGTGCCAGCAGCTTCGGCGCTTCCTACGAGCAGTACTTC.

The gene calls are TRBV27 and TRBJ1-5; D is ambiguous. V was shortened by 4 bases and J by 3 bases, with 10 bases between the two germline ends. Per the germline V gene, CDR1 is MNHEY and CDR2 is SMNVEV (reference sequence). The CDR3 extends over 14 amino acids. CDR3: CASSSRPFNQPQHF. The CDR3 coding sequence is TGTGCCAGCAGTTCCCGTCCTTTCAATCAGCCCCAGCATTTT.

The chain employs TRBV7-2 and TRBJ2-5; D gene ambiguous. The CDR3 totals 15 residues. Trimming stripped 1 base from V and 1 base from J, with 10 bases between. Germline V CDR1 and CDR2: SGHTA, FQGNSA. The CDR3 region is CASSLDHYLQETQYF. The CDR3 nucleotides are TGTGCCAGCAGCTTAGACCACTACCTCCAAGAGACCCAGTACTTC.

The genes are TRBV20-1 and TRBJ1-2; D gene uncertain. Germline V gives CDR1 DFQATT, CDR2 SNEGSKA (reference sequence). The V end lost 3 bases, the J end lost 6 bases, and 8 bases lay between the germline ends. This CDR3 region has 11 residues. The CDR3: CSASYTDGYTF. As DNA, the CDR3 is TGCAGTGCTAGCTACACGGATGGCTACACCTTC.

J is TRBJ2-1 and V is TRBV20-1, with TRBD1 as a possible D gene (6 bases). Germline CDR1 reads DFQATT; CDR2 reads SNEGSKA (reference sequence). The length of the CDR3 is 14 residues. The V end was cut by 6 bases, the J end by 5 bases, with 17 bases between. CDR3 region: CSASTATGDNEQFF. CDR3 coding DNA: TGCAGTGCCTCCACGGCGACAGGAGACAATGAGCAGTTCTTC.

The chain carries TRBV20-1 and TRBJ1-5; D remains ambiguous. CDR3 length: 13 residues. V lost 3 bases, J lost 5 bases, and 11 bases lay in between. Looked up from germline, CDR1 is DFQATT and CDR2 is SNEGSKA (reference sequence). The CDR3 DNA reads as TGCAGTGCTAGCCAAATGGAGTATCAGCCCCAGCATTTT. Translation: CSASQMEYQPQHF.

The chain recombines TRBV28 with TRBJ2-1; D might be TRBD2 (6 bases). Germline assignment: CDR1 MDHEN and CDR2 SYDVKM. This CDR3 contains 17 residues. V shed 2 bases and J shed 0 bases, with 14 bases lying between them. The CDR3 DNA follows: TGTGCCAGCAGTTTACTAATTGCGGGGAGCTCCTACAATGAGCAGTTCTTC. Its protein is CASSLLIAGSSYNEQFF.

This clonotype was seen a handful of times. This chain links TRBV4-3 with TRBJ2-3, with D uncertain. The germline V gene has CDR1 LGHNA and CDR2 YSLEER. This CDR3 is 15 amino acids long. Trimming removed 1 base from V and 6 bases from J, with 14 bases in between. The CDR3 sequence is CASSQAPILSDTQYF. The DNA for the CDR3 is TGCGCCAGCAGCCAAGCTCCCATTCTGTCGGATACGCAGTATTTT.

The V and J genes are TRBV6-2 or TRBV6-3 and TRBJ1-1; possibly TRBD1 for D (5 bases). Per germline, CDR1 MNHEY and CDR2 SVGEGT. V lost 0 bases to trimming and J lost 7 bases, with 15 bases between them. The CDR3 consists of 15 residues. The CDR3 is CASSYSRGVPHEAFF. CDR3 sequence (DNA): TGTGCCAGCAGTTACTCACGGGGGGTCCCCCATGAAGCTTTCTTT.

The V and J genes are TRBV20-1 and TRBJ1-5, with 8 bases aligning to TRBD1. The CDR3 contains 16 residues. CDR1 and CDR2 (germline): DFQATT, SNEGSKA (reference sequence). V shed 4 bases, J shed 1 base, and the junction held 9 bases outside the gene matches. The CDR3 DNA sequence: TGCAGTGCTACTCCGTTGACAGGGGCGAGCAATCAGCCCCAGCATTTT. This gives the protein CSATPLTGASNQPQHF.

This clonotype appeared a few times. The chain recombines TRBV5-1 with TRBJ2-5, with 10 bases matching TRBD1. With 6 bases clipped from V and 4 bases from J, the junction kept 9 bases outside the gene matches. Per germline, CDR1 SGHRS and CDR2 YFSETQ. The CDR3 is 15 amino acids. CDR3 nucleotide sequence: TGCGCCAGCAACGTAATGACAGGGGGCGTAGAGACCCAGTACTTC. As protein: CASNVMTGGVETQYF.

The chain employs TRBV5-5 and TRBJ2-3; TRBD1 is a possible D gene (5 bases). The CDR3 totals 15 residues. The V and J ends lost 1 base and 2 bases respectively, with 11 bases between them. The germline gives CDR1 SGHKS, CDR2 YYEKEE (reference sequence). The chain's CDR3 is CASSLSGIHTDTQYF. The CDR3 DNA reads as TGTGCCAGCAGCTTGTCAGGGATACACACAGATACGCAGTATTTT.